The 15 T cell receptor beta chains reported below all come from one sample, sequenced in a study of T cell responses to AZD1222 COVID-19 vaccine. Here immunoSEQ multiplex PCR was the method, and the copy in TCRdb shows in-frame clones only, minus some. The repertoire has some 110,000 clones, about 88% of them found once; the top ten carry around 10%. Sequenced material: peripheral blood, taken on day 0 of AZD1222 vaccination. These receptors were obtained from an adult in good health.

V gene TRBV6-5 combines with J gene TRBJ2-2; D call uncertain. Trimming pared 2 bases from V and 7 bases from J, leaving 5 bases between. Germline V gene data show CDR1 as MNHEY and CDR2 as SVGAGI. This CDR3 comprises 12 residues. For the CDR3, the DNA is TGTGCCAGCAGTTACCAATTCGGGGAGCTGTTTTTT. It codes for CASSYQFGELFF.

With respect to this clone: At the DNA level, this CDR3 is encoded by other sequences in the same sample as well. V and J are TRBV29-1 and TRBJ1-5; 8 bases are a match to TRBD1. The germline V gene encodes CDR1 SQVTM and CDR2 ANQGSEA. This CDR3 spans 12 amino acids. Trimming took 6 bases from V and 4 from J; bases not matched to a gene: 2. CDR3 nucleotides: TGCAGCGTGGGGACAGGAAATCAGCCCCAGCATTTT. It specifies CSVGTGNQPQHF.

The chain has TRBV28 and TRBJ1-5; 9 bases fit TRBD1. V dropped 6 bases and J dropped 5; count of bases not matched to a gene: 5. Per the germline V gene, CDR1 is MDHEN and CDR2 is SYDVKM. This CDR3 is 14 amino acids long. The CDR3 coding sequence is TGTGCCAGCAGCCTGGGACAGGGCTATCAGCCCCAGCATTTT. Translation gives CASSLGQGYQPQHF.

This chain links TRBV7-9 with TRBJ2-1, with a possible D match to TRBD2 (5 bases). Germline loops: CDR1 SEHNR, CDR2 FQNEAQ (reference sequence). CDR3 length: 16 residues. Trimming stripped 5 bases from V and 6 bases from J, with 20 bases between. The CDR3 is CASSPTAVGVGNEQFF. CDR3 coding DNA: TGTGCCAGCAGCCCAACAGCGGTGGGAGTTGGCAATGAGCAGTTCTTC. The whole variable domain, filled in from reference TRBV7-9 and TRBJ2-1, reads DTGVSQNPRHKITKRGQNVTFRCDPISEHNRLYWYRQTLGQGPEFLTYFQNEAQLEKSRLLSDRFSAERPKGSFSTLEIQRTEQGDSAMYLCASSPTAVGVGNEQFFGPGTRLTVL.

The genes are TRBV29-1 and TRBJ1-2; D is unclear. V lost 3 bases to trimming and J lost 4 bases, with 15 bases between them. CDR1 and CDR2 from the germline V gene are SQVTM and ANQGSEA. The CDR3 covers 14 residues. In nucleotides, the CDR3 is TGCAGCGTTGATGACGGTCCTTTAGCCTATGGCTACACCTTC. Translation: CSVDDGPLAYGYTF.

The gene calls are TRBV14 and TRBJ2-7; D remains unclear. This CDR3 has 12 residues. Trimming shortened V by 3 bases and J by 7 bases, and 10 bases separated the two germline ends. Germline V gives CDR1 SGHDN, CDR2 FVKESK. The CDR3: CASSQAWREQYF. The CDR3 bases are TGTGCCAGCAGCCAGGCGTGGCGAGAGCAGTACTTC.

This chain connects TRBV2 to TRBJ1-4, with a possible D match to TRBD1 (6 bases). V gave up 4 bases and J gave up 16 bases, with 19 bases separating them. The germline V gene has CDR1 SNHLY and CDR2 FYNNEI. CDR3 length: 13 residues. DNA of the CDR3: TGTGCCAGCAGTGTGGGCAGGGGCAGGGACAAGTTTTTT. Encoded protein: CASSVGRGRDKFF.

The gene calls are TRBV9 and TRBJ2-3; no definite D call. The CDR3 is made up of 14 amino acids. Germline V CDR1 and CDR2: SGDLS, YYNGEE. Trimming left V 0 bases short and J 2 bases short, with 7 bases between. This chain's CDR3 is CASSVGIFTDTQYF. CDR3 nucleotides: TGTGCCAGCAGCGTAGGGATATTCACAGATACGCAGTATTTT.

This chain uses TRBV10-3 with TRBJ2-5, with 8 bases fitting TRBD2. The CDR3 is 14 amino acids. The germline V gene has CDR1 ENHRY and CDR2 SYGVKD. The J segment lost 3 bases and the V segment lost 6 bases, leaving 6 bases of the junction unmatched. The CDR3 region is CAISGRAPEETQYF. In DNA form, the CDR3 reads TGTGCCATCAGCGGGAGGGCCCCCGAAGAGACCCAGTACTTC.

This chain links TRBV12-3 or TRBV12-4 with TRBJ1-1; TRBD1 is a possible D gene (6 bases). Trimming took 6 bases from V and 6 from J, leaving 14 bases between them. The CDR3 runs 13 residues. CDR3 sequence: CASSPQGRAEAFF. Here the CDR3 DNA reads TGTGCCAGCAGCCCCCAGGGGAGAGCTGAAGCTTTCTTT.

The table lists this clone with a few counts. This chain links TRBV3-1 (or the pseudogene TRBV3-2) with TRBJ1-1; the D gene is possibly TRBD1 (5 bases). Germline CDR1 and CDR2: LGHDT and YNNKEL (reference sequence). The CDR3 has 13 residues. Trimming removed 6 bases at V and 5 bases at J, with 13 bases between. CDR3 sequence: CASRITRGTEAFF. As DNA, the CDR3 is TGTGCCAGCAGGATCACTAGGGGTACTGAAGCTTTCTTT.

This chain uses TRBV19 with TRBJ2-2; no clear D. The CDR3 has 16 residues. Germline V gene lookup returns CDR1 LNHDA and CDR2 SQIVND (reference sequence). V lost 5 bases to trimming and J lost 4 bases, with 17 bases between them. For the CDR3, the DNA is TGTGCCAGTAGTTCTACACTTCCCTGGGCCACCGGGGAGCTGTTTTTT. Translation gives CASSSTLPWATGELFF. The full variable domain, completed using reference TRBV19 and TRBJ2-2, is DGGITQSPKYLFRKEGQNVTLSCEQNLNHDAMYWYRQDPGQGLRLIYYSQIVNDFQKGDIAEGYSVSREKKESFPLTVTSAQKNPTAFYLCASSSTLPWATGELFFGEGSRLTVL.

The CDR3: CASSPPPPWEQYF. The DNA for the CDR3 is TGTGCCAGCAGCCCTCCCCCCCCTTGGGAGCAGTACTTC. The genes are TRBV2 and TRBJ2-7; D unclear. Between the trimmed V and J ends, which lost 6 bases and 7 bases, there was a span of 16 bases. The CDR3 runs to 13 residues. CDR1 is SNHLY and CDR2 is FYNNEI in the germline V gene.

The chain recombines TRBV19 with TRBJ2-5; 8 bases match TRBD2. CDR1 is LNHDA and CDR2 is SQIVND in the germline V gene (reference sequence). J was trimmed by 4 bases and V by 4 bases; bases with no gene match: 8. The CDR3 has 15 residues. CDR3 DNA sequence: TGTGCCAGTAGTAGGCAGGCGGGAGGTGGAGAGACCCAGTACTTC. Protein product: CASSRQAGGGETQYF.

The CDR3 nucleotides read TGTGCCAGCAGCCAAGATAGGGCTAGCGGGAGCGAGGAGCTGTTTTTT. Translated: CASSQDRASGSEELFF. The J gene is TRBJ2-2, the V gene TRBV3-1 (or the pseudogene TRBV3-2), with 10 bases fitting TRBD2. V shed 0 bases, J shed 10 bases, and the junction held 8 bases outside the gene matches. The germline V gene encodes CDR1 LGHDT and CDR2 YNNKEL (reference sequence). This CDR3 contains 16 residues.